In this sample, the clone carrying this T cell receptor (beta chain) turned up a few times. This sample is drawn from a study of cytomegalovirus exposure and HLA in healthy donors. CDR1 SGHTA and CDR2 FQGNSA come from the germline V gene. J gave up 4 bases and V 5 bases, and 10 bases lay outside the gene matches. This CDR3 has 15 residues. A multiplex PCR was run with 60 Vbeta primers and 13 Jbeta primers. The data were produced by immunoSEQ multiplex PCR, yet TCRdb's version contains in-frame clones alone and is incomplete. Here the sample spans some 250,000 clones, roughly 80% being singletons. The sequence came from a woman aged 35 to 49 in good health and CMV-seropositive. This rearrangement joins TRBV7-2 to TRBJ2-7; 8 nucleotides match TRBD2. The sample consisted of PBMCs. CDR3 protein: CASSPRGGRYYEQYF. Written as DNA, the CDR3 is TGTGCCAGCAGCCCCCGGGGGGGGCGGTATTACGAGCAGTACTTC.